One sample yielded the 17 T cell receptor beta chains listed below, sequenced in a study of siplizumab effects on memory and regulatory T cells. Generated by immunoSEQ multiplex PCR, the TCRdb table keeps only in-frame clones and is missing some. The profile covers more than 90,000 clones, with roughly 94% appearing a single time and approximately 1.5% taken by the ten largest. Sample: non-Treg CD4+ T cells sorted from blood. The receptors come from a human donor in good health.

The chain employs TRBV19 and TRBJ2-2; D may be TRBD1 (6 bases). Deletions cut 4 bases from V and 13 bases from J, with 25 bases between. Germline CDR1 and CDR2: LNHDA and SQIVND (reference sequence). The CDR3 sequence is 16 residues long. The CDR3 DNA sequence: TGTGCCAGTAGTACATACTACCGGGACATAATCGTCCGGCTGTTTTTT. Its protein product is CASSTYYRDIIVRLFF.

The chain recombines TRBV7-3 with TRBJ2-2; weak D call: TRBD1 (5 bases). This CDR3 has 16 residues. With 5 bases removed from V and 3 bases from J, the gap between germline ends came to 16 bases. The germline gives CDR1 SGHTA, CDR2 FQGTGA. In nucleotides, the CDR3 is TGTGCCAGCAGCCCCAACCCAGGGCGGTACACCGGGGAGCTGTTTTTT. Translation: CASSPNPGRYTGELFF.

The CDR3: CASTTLRNTIYF. CDR3 sequence (DNA): TGTGCCAGCACGACACTGAGGAACACCATATATTTT. The chain uses TRBV28 and TRBJ1-3, with D unresolved. Trimming pared 7 bases from V and 7 bases from J, leaving 11 bases between. The V gene's germline CDR1 is MDHEN and CDR2 SYDVKM. The CDR3 is 12 amino acids.

V is TRBV19 and J is TRBJ2-4; D is unclear. V shed 5 bases and J shed 1 base, with 18 bases lying between them. CDR3 size: 17 residues. Per the germline V gene, CDR1 is LNHDA and CDR2 is SQIVND (reference sequence). The DNA for the CDR3 is TGTGCCAGTAGTCCCCCGGCCCTAATTGGGGCCAAAAACATTCAGTACTTC. Its protein is CASSPPALIGAKNIQYF.

The V gene is TRBV5-6, the J gene TRBJ2-4, with 7 nucleotides matching TRBD1. V trimming: 0 bases; J trimming: 0 bases; junction bases outside the gene matches: 9. Germline V gives CDR1 SGHDT, CDR2 YYEEEE. The CDR3 contains 18 residues. The CDR3 here is CASSLEHRGGRAKNIQYF. The CDR3, as DNA: TGTGCCAGCAGCTTGGAACACAGGGGTGGTCGAGCCAAAAACATTCAGTACTTC.

The chain has TRBV6-6 and TRBJ2-6; D is uncertain. The germline V gene has CDR1 MNHNY and CDR2 SVGAGI (reference sequence). Trimming shortened V by 0 bases and J by 0 bases, and 3 bases separated the two germline ends. There are 15 residues in the CDR3. CDR3 sequence reads: CASSYSGSGANVLTF. For the CDR3, the DNA is TGTGCCAGCAGTTACTCGGGCTCTGGGGCCAACGTCCTGACTTTC.

This clone has just one count. This chain connects TRBV7-3 to TRBJ1-6, with TRBD1 matching 10 bases. Germline V lookup: CDR1 SGHTA, CDR2 FQGTGA. J was trimmed by 10 bases and V by 6 bases; bases with no gene match: 12. The CDR3 runs to 16 residues. The CDR3 region has the DNA TGTGCCAGCAGGACAACAACCGGGACAGGGGTATCACCCCTCCACTTT. Translation: CASRTTTGTGVSPLHF.

Points on this clone: The junction departs from the called germline gene at one end, perhaps through a read error. The chain uses TRBV28 and TRBJ1-2, with D possibly matching TRBD1 (6 bases). Germline assignment: CDR1 MDHEN and CDR2 SYDVKM. The CDR3 is made up of 13 amino acids. In nucleotides, the CDR3 is TGTGCCAGCAGTTATGGGGGGCGACGGGACACCTACTTC. This gives the protein CASSYGGRRDTYF.

The V and J genes are TRBV9 and TRBJ1-4; D is undetermined. The V gene lost 0 bases and the J gene lost 10 bases, with 10 bases spanning the gap. This CDR3 is built from 13 residues. Germline V gene sequence: CDR1 SGDLS, CDR2 YYNGEE. DNA of the CDR3: TGTGCCAGCAGCGTAGAAACAGTGGGAAAACTGTTTTTT. Translating it yields CASSVETVGKLFF.

The DNA for the CDR3 is TGTGCCAGCAGTACCGAAATTCGGGGGTGGATCTCTGGGGCCAACGTCCTGACTTTC. It encodes CASSTEIRGWISGANVLTF. V usage is TRBV28 and J usage is TRBJ2-6; D perhaps matches TRBD2 (6 bases). V was trimmed by 5 bases and J by 0 bases, leaving 20 bases between them. The CDR3 extends over 19 amino acids. Germline V gene sequence: CDR1 MDHEN, CDR2 SYDVKM.

The rearrangement joins TRBV5-4 to TRBJ1-2, with 8 bases aligning to TRBD1. Losses at the gene ends were 0 bases for V and 8 bases for J; bases not matched to a gene: 6. CDR1 and CDR2 from the germline V gene are SGHNT and YYREEE (reference sequence). The CDR3 is made up of 14 amino acids. CDR3 sequence (DNA): TGTGCCAGCAGCTTGGCGCAGGGGGCAGGGGGCTACACCTTC. The encoded protein is CASSLAQGAGGYTF.

The CDR3 bases are TGTGCCAGCAGCTTGGGTCCAAATAGGGACACTGAAGCTTTCTTT. Protein sequence: CASSLGPNRDTEAFF. The chain employs TRBV7-2 and TRBJ1-1; no definite D call. Germline lookup yields CDR1 SGHTA and CDR2 FQGNSA. The CDR3 loop spans 15 amino acids. The V end was cut by 3 bases, the J end by 3 bases, with 14 bases between.

The chain recombines TRBV6-5 with TRBJ2-3, with D maybe TRBD1 (5 bases). The CDR3 is 15 amino acids. Germline V gives CDR1 MNHEY, CDR2 SVGAGI. Trimming removed 6 bases from V and 7 bases from J, with 20 bases in between. CDR3 loop: CASSRESRVGNTQYF. CDR3 in DNA: TGTGCCAGCAGCAGGGAATCTCGGGTGGGGAATACGCAGTATTTT.

The chain joins TRBV18 to TRBJ1-3, with D tentatively TRBD1 (5 bases). Germline assignment: CDR1 KGHSH and CDR2 LQKENI. Trimming took 6 bases from V and 7 from J, leaving 13 bases between them. The CDR3 covers 13 residues. CDR3 amino acids: CASSRGFVNTIYF. The CDR3 region has the DNA TGTGCCAGCTCTAGGGGATTCGTCAACACCATATATTTT.

The chain combines TRBV19 with TRBJ1-1; D uncertain. V lost 7 bases, J lost 0 bases, and 12 bases lay in between. This CDR3 is 14 amino acids long. In germline, CDR1 is LNHDA, CDR2 SQIVND (reference sequence). The CDR3 nucleotides are TGTGCCAGTAATGAGGAGCGCATGAACACTGAAGCTTTCTTT. The encoded protein is CASNEERMNTEAFF.

This chain uses TRBV11-2 with TRBJ2-7, with no clear D. The CDR3 extends over 14 amino acids. V was cut by 0 bases and J by 7 bases, with 13 bases left in between. Germline V CDR1 and CDR2: SGHAT, FQNNGV. In DNA form, the CDR3 reads TGTGCCAGCAGCTTAGATATACCGACGCGGGAGCAGTACTTC. This codes for CASSLDIPTREQYF.

This chain connects TRBV4-1 to TRBJ2-1, with D possibly TRBD2 on 5 matching bases. Germline CDR1 is MGHRA and CDR2 is YSYEKL. Trimming took 8 bases from V and 8 from J, leaving 22 bases between them. The CDR3 extends over 15 amino acids. Written as DNA, the CDR3 is TGCGCCAGCCGAAGACCGACCGCCCCGAGGGATGAGCAGTTCTTC. This encodes CASRRPTAPRDEQFF.